The 20 T cell receptor beta chains below all came from one sample that was sequenced in a study of cytomegalovirus exposure and HLA in healthy donors. Both 60 Vbeta primers and 13 Jbeta primers went into the PCR. This table comes from immunoSEQ multiplex PCR, and its TCRdb copy is limited to in-frame clones, with some not included. The table shows under 200,000 clones, with around 85% occurring only once. Sequenced: PBMCs. Source of these receptors: a man aged 45-60 years in good health and CMV-seronegative.

The rearrangement joins TRBV18 to TRBJ2-5; 11 nucleotides match TRBD2. This CDR3 comprises 16 residues. Germline V gene data show CDR1 as KGHSH and CDR2 as LQKENI. After removal of 4 bases from V and 5 bases from J, the junction contained 9 bases not matched to a gene. The CDR3 DNA follows: TGTGCCAGCTCACGGTCTACTAGCGGGGGACTGGAGACCCAGTACTTC. Protein product: CASSRSTSGGLETQYF.

V gene TRBV6-5 combines with J gene TRBJ2-3; 10 nucleotides agree with TRBD2. The CDR3 totals 15 residues. Germline-derived CDR1 and CDR2 are MNHEY and SVGAGI. The V segment lost 5 bases and the J segment 5 bases; nucleotides outside the gene matches: 7. CDR3 nucleotides: TGTGCCAGCAGTCAGAGCGGGGGGGCGGGAGATACGCAGTATTTT. Amino acids: CASSQSGGAGDTQYF.

The table lists this clone with a few counts. The CDR3 bases are TGTGCCAGCAGCTTATCGTCCCGGAACACTGAAGCTTTCTTT. Translating gives CASSLSSRNTEAFF. This chain joins TRBV7-2 and TRBJ1-1, with D unresolved. Germline-derived CDR1 and CDR2 are SGHTA and FQGNSA. The CDR3 covers 14 residues. The V end was cut by 2 bases, the J end by 1 base, with 8 bases between.

The rearrangement links TRBV27 to TRBJ2-7; D is unresolved. This CDR3 comprises 13 residues. CDR1 and CDR2 (germline): MNHEY, SMNVEV (reference sequence). V was cut by 0 bases and J by 7 bases, with 10 bases left in between. CDR3 region: CASSLSTAGEQYF. The CDR3 DNA sequence: TGTGCCAGCAGTTTATCGACGGCCGGGGAGCAGTACTTC.

The rearrangement joins TRBV7-6 to TRBJ1-3, with TRBD1 identical over 8 bases. V shed 1 base and J 2 bases; nucleotides not matched to a gene: 4. This CDR3 has 16 amino acids. The germline V gene encodes CDR1 SGHVS and CDR2 FNYEAQ. CDR3 sequence: CASSLGGQGPGNTIYF. CDR3 nucleotide sequence: TGTGCCAGCAGCTTAGGAGGACAGGGCCCTGGAAACACCATATATTTT.

This rearrangement joins TRBV18 to TRBJ1-6; unclear D gene. The length of the CDR3 is 13 residues. V was pared by 3 bases and J by 4 bases, with 4 bases between. Germline V gene lookup returns CDR1 KGHSH and CDR2 LQKENI. CDR3 residues: CASSPTYNSPLHF. CDR3 DNA: TGTGCCAGCTCACCGACTTATAATTCACCCCTCCACTTT.

The chain has TRBV19 and TRBJ1-5, with D possibly TRBD1 on 6 matching bases. Trimming took 4 bases from V and 0 from J, leaving 10 bases between them. The CDR3 runs to 15 residues. Looked up from germline, CDR1 is LNHDA and CDR2 is SQIVND (reference sequence). Written as DNA, the CDR3 is TGTGCCAGTAGTAAAACAGGGAATAGCAATCAGCCCCAGCATTTT. The encoded protein is CASSKTGNSNQPQHF.

The chain links TRBV28 to TRBJ1-2, with 8 bases lining up with TRBD1. V gave up 3 bases and J gave up 6 bases; unmatched junction bases: 15. This CDR3 region has 17 residues. The germline V gene has CDR1 MDHEN and CDR2 SYDVKM. CDR3 sequence: CASSLDRAGVHGHGYTF. CDR3 coding DNA: TGTGCCAGCAGTTTGGACAGGGCCGGGGTTCATGGGCATGGCTACACCTTC.

The gene calls are TRBV9 and TRBJ1-4; no clear D gene. Germline values: CDR1 SGDLS, CDR2 YYNGEE. Trimming took off 3 bases at V and 6 bases at J, with 12 bases between the two ends. The CDR3 runs 14 residues. Written as DNA, the CDR3 is TGTGCCAGCAGCGAGAGCGGCGGGGATGAAAAACTGTTTTTT. This translates into CASSESGGDEKLFF.

This chain connects TRBV19 to TRBJ1-4; D not certain. The CDR3 has 17 amino acids. The germline CDR1 and CDR2 sequences are LNHDA and SQIVND (reference sequence). Trimming stripped 5 bases from V and 8 bases from J, with 24 bases between. This chain's CDR3 is CASSGEDPSLIGEKLFF. Here the CDR3 DNA reads TGTGCCAGTAGTGGGGAGGACCCTTCTCTAATCGGCGAAAAACTGTTTTTT.

The chain uses TRBV15 and TRBJ1-1, with D possibly TRBD1 on 6 matching bases. V lost 1 base and J lost 5, with 14 bases in between. The CDR3 extends over 15 amino acids. Germline assignment: CDR1 LNHNV and CDR2 YYDKDF (reference sequence). Here the CDR3 reads CATSRAQGLGTEAFF. The CDR3 coding sequence is TGTGCCACCAGCAGAGCACAGGGTTTAGGGACTGAAGCTTTCTTT.

The J gene is TRBJ1-5, the V gene TRBV6-4; TRBD1 matches at 9 bases. With 6 bases clipped from V and 7 bases from J, the junction kept 19 bases outside the gene matches. Germline CDR1 reads MRHNA; CDR2 reads SNTAGT. This CDR3 is built from 18 residues. The CDR3: CASRQGASLTVKYQPQHF. The DNA for the CDR3 is TGTGCCAGCAGACAGGGGGCTTCGTTAACGGTAAAGTACCAGCCCCAGCATTTT.

The chain carries TRBV12-5 and TRBJ2-2; 10 bases line up with TRBD2. Germline V lookup: CDR1 LGHNT, CDR2 FRNRAP. The trim removed 3 bases at V and 2 bases at J, leaving 12 bases unmatched. This CDR3 region has 19 residues. Here the CDR3 reads CASGFLRLAGLGNTGELFF. CDR3 nucleotide sequence: TGTGCTAGTGGTTTCCTAAGACTAGCGGGCCTTGGAAACACCGGGGAGCTGTTTTTT.

This chain uses TRBV29-1 with TRBJ2-5; D gene uncertain. The CDR3 runs 11 residues. Germline CDR1 and CDR2: SQVTM and ANQGSEA. V was shortened by 7 bases and J by 5 bases, with 11 bases between the two germline ends. The CDR3 DNA reads TGCAGCGCCCTGCCTCGGGAGACCCAGTACTTC. Its protein is CSALPRETQYF.

The genes are TRBV5-6 and TRBJ2-3, with D unclear. This CDR3 spans 16 amino acids. Between the trimmed V and J ends, which lost 4 bases and 6 bases, there was a span of 21 bases. Germline V gene lookup returns CDR1 SGHDT and CDR2 YYEEEE. The CDR3 DNA reads as TGTGCCAGCAGCGACCCGACTGCGCGGTTCGGGGATACGCAGTATTTT. Translating it yields CASSDPTARFGDTQYF.

The CDR3 nucleotides read TGTGCCAGCAGCGTAGCGCAGGGTAATAACATTCAGTACTTC. Its protein product is CASSVAQGNNIQYF. The gene calls are TRBV9 and TRBJ2-4; D is possibly TRBD1 (5 bases). The CDR3 loop spans 14 amino acids. Per the germline V gene, CDR1 is SGDLS and CDR2 is YYNGEE. Between the trimmed V and J ends, which lost 0 bases and 7 bases, there was a span of 11 bases.

This chain uses TRBV7-2 with TRBJ2-7, with D possibly being TRBD1 (6 bases). Germline lookup yields CDR1 SGHTA and CDR2 FQGNSA. V was shortened by 10 bases and J by 3 bases, with 16 bases between the two germline ends. CDR3 length equals 13 residues. CDR3 sequence: CATHRDGIYEQYF. CDR3 DNA: TGTGCCACACACAGGGACGGGATCTACGAGCAGTACTTC.

The CDR3 DNA follows: TGTGCCTGGCGGTCACGGGGTATTGGACAGGGTCGCACCGGGGAGCTGTTTTTT. It is translated as CAWRSRGIGQGRTGELFF. V is TRBV30 and J is TRBJ2-2; 8 nucleotides line up with TRBD1. CDR1 GTSNPN and CDR2 SVGIG come from the germline V gene (reference sequence). Losses at the gene ends were 5 bases for V and 4 bases for J; bases not matched to a gene: 18. This CDR3 is built from 18 residues.

This chain connects TRBV11-2 to TRBJ1-3; D is undetermined. The CDR3 loop spans 18 amino acids. Germline V gene data show CDR1 as SGHAT and CDR2 as FQNNGV. V was shortened by 2 bases and J by 0 bases, with 17 bases between the two germline ends. CDR3 nucleotide sequence: TGTGCCAGCAGCTTACGTGAGGGAGGCGGGAGCTCTGGAAACACCATATATTTT. Amino acid sequence: CASSLREGGGSSGNTIYF.

The chain uses TRBV25-1 and TRBJ1-4, with 7 bases matching TRBD1. The CDR3 consists of 14 residues. The junction had 8 bases not matched to a gene; V was cut back by 6 bases and J by 7 bases. Germline loops: CDR1 MGHDK, CDR2 SYGVNS. The CDR3 bases are TGTGCCAGCAGCTCAGGACAGGTCCGTGAAAAACTGTTTTTT. Translated, it gives CASSSGQVREKLFF. The whole variable domain, remainder taken from reference TRBV25-1 and TRBJ1-4, is EADIYQTPRYLVIGTGKKITLECSQTMGHDKMYWYQQDPGMELHLIHYSYGVNSTEKGDLSSESTVSRIRTEHFPLTLESARPSHTSQYLCASSSGQVREKLFFGSGTQLSVL.